The 7 T cell receptor beta chains below come from one sample, sequenced in a study of Ad26.COV2.S vaccination and SARS-CoV-2 variants. The sample's treatment: some 20 received Ad26.COV2.S at low or high dose, single or two shots; a few received placebo; per-sample allocation not given. Each sample was drawn 63 days after the first injection (of vaccine or placebo). Produced via immunoSEQ multiplex PCR; TCRdb's table is partial and in-frame only. The table has around 450,000 clones, roughly nine tenths seen once. Sequences were derived from peripheral blood, sampled in a trial of Ad26.COV2.S vaccine versus placebo. The receptors derive from a person between 18 and 65 years old who received the Ad26.COV2.S COVID-19 vaccine or a placebo.

This chain links TRBV18 with TRBJ1-4; possibly TRBD1 for D (5 bases). The germline CDR1 and CDR2 sequences are KGHSH and LQKENI. The CDR3 loop spans 14 amino acids. V lost 0 bases to trimming and J lost 7 bases, with 9 bases between them. The CDR3 sequence is CASSPPGDREKLFF. The CDR3 DNA follows: TGTGCCAGCTCACCACCGGGGGACCGTGAAAAACTGTTTTTT. The full variable domain, in which reference TRBV18 and TRBJ1-4 provide the parts outside the CDR3, is NAGVMQNPRHLVRRRGQEARLRCSPMKGHSHVYWYRQLPEEGLKFMVYLQKENIIDESGMPKERFSAEFPKEGPSILRIQQVVRGDSAAYFCASSPPGDREKLFFGSGTQLSVL.

The chain uses TRBV4-3 and TRBJ2-7; D uncertain. The CDR3 runs to 15 residues. Trimming stripped 0 bases from V and 7 bases from J, with 16 bases between. Germline V gives CDR1 LGHNA, CDR2 YSLEER. In nucleotides, the CDR3 is TGCGCCAGCAGCCAAGAAAGGTCAGACCTTAGAGAGCAGTACTTC. Translation gives CASSQERSDLREQYF.

This clone has only one observation. This specimen includes other DNA sequences encoding the same CDR3. CDR3 in amino acids: CASSPGDTYEQYV. CDR3 in DNA: TGTGCCAGCTCACCCGGTGATACCTACGAGCAGTACGTC. The genes are TRBV18 and TRBJ2-7; D is uncertain. Germline-derived CDR1 and CDR2 are KGHSH and LQKENI. The CDR3 totals 13 residues. V was shortened by 3 bases and J by 2 bases, with 8 bases between the two germline ends.

This rearrangement joins TRBV28 to TRBJ2-1; D is uncertain. The CDR3 totals 14 residues. V dropped 7 bases and J dropped 0 bases, with 10 bases sitting between them. The germline gives CDR1 MDHEN, CDR2 SYDVKM. CDR3 loop: CASKRIDSYNEQFF. The CDR3, as DNA: TGTGCCAGCAAGAGGATCGACTCCTACAATGAGCAGTTCTTC.

V usage is TRBV7-2 and J usage is TRBJ1-2; D possibly corresponds to TRBD1 (5 bases). Trimming shortened V by 5 bases and J by 3 bases, and 10 bases separated the two germline ends. The CDR3 has 13 amino acids. In germline, CDR1 is SGHTA, CDR2 FQGNSA. Here the CDR3 reads CASSRGTDYGYTF. CDR3 DNA: TGTGCCAGCAGCAGGGGCACGGACTATGGCTACACCTTC. Complete variable domain (other parts from reference TRBV7-2 and TRBJ1-2): GAGVSQSPSNKVTEKGKDVELRCDPISGHTALYWYRQSLGQGLEFLIYFQGNSAPDKSGLPSDRFSAERTGGSVSTLTIQRTQQEDSAVYLCASSRGTDYGYTFGSGTRLTVV.

Note on this clone: The identical CDR3 is also encoded by other nucleotide sequences in the sample. J is TRBJ1-5 and V is TRBV11-2, with D tentatively TRBD1 (5 bases). Germline-derived CDR1 and CDR2 are SGHAT and FQNNGV. Trimming removed 0 bases at V and 5 bases at J, with 8 bases between. The CDR3 is made up of 14 amino acids. Written as DNA, the CDR3 is TGTGCCAGCAGCTTAGATGGGGGGGATCAGCCCCAGCATTTT. It yields the protein CASSLDGGDQPQHF.

The V gene is TRBV24-1, the J gene TRBJ1-5, with 9 nucleotides matching TRBD1. This CDR3 spans 16 amino acids. Germline V gives CDR1 KGHDR, CDR2 SFDVKD. The J segment lost 0 bases and the V segment lost 4 bases, leaving 3 bases of the junction unmatched. This CDR3 is CATSDPTGGSNQPQHF. CDR3 in DNA: TGTGCCACCAGTGACCCGACAGGGGGTAGCAATCAGCCCCAGCATTTT.